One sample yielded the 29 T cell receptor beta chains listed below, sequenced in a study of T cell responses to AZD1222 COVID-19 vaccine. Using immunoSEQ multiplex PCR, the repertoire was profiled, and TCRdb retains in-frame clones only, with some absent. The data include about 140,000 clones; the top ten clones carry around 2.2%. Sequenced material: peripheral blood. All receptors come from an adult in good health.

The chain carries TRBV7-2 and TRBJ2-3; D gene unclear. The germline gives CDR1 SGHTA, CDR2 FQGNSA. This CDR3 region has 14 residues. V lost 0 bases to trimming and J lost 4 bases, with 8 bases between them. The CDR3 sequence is CASSLAYPADTQYF. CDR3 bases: TGTGCCAGCAGCTTAGCTTACCCTGCAGATACGCAGTATTTT.

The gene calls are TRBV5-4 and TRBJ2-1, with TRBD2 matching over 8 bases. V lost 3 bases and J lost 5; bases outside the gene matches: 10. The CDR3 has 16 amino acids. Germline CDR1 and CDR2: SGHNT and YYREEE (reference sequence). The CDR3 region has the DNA TGTGCCAGCAGCTCCCCGGGAGCGGGGGCAAACAATGAGCAGTTCTTC. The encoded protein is CASSSPGAGANNEQFF.

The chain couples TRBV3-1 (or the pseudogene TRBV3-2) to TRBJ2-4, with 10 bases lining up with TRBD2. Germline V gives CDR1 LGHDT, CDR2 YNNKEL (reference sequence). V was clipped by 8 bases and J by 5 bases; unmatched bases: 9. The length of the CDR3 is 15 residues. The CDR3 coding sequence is TGTGCCAGCGGTAGCGGGGGGACCCCTGAAAACATTCAGTACTTC. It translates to CASGSGGTPENIQYF.

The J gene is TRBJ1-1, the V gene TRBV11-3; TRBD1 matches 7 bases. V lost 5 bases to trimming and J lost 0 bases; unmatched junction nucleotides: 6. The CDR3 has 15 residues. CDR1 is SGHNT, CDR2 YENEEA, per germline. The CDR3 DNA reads TGTGCCAGCAGCACCCACAGGGGCGTGAACACTGAAGCTTTCTTT. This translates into CASSTHRGVNTEAFF.

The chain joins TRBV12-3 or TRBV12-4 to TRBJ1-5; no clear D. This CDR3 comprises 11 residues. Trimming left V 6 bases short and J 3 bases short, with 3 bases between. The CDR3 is CASRPNQPQHF. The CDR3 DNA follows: TGTGCCAGCAGACCCAATCAGCCCCAGCATTTT.

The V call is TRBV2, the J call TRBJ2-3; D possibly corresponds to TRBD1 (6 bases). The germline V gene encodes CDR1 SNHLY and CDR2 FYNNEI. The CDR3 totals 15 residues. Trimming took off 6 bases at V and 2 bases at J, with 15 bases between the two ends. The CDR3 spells CASRRQVYSTDTQYF. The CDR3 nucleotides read TGTGCCAGCAGGAGACAGGTATACTCCACAGATACGCAGTATTTT.

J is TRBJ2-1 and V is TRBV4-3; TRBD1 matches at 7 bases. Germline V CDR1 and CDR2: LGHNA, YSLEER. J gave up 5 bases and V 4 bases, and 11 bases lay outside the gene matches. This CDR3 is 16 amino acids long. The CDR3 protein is CASSPTEDRAHNEQFF. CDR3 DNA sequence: TGCGCCAGCAGCCCCACCGAAGACAGGGCGCACAATGAGCAGTTCTTC.

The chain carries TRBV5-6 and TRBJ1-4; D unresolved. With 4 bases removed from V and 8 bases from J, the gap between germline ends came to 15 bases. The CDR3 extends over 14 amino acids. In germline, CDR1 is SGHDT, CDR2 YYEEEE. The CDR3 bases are TGTGCCAGCAGCCGGTGGAGAGTGGAGGAAAAACTGTTTTTT. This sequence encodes CASSRWRVEEKLFF.

The CDR3 sequence is CASSPPLAGGLQETQYF. DNA of the CDR3: TGCGCCAGCAGCCCACCTCTAGCGGGGGGGCTTCAAGAGACCCAGTACTTC. V usage is TRBV5-1 and J usage is TRBJ2-5, with TRBD2 matching 12 bases. The CDR3 loop spans 17 amino acids. Germline CDR1 is SGHRS and CDR2 is YFSETQ. The V segment lost 4 bases and the J segment 2 bases; nucleotides outside the gene matches: 9.

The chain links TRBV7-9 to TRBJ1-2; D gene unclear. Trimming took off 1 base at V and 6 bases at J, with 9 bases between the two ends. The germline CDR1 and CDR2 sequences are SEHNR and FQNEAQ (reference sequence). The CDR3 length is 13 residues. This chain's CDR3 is CASSLEETDGYTF. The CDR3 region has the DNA TGTGCCAGCAGCTTAGAAGAAACTGATGGCTACACCTTC.

The CDR3 sequence: CASSQERQGRKGDGYTF. The DNA of the CDR3 is TGTGCCAGCAGCCAGGAAAGACAGGGGAGAAAAGGGGATGGCTACACCTTC. The J gene is TRBJ1-2, the V gene TRBV4-2; 8 bases line up with TRBD1. This CDR3 spans 17 amino acids. Germline V gene sequence: CDR1 LGHNA, CDR2 YNFKEQ. J was trimmed by 6 bases and V by 3 bases; bases with no gene match: 15.

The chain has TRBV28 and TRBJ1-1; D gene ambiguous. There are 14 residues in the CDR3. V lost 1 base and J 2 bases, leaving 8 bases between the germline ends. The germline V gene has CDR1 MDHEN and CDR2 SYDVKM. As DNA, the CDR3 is TGTGCCAGCAGTTTATTAAGAGGAAACACTGAAGCTTTCTTT. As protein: CASSLLRGNTEAFF.

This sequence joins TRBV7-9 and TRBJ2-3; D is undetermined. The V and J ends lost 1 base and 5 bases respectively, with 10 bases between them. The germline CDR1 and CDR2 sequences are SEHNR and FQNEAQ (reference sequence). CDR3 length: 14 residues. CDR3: CASSLGAKVDTQYF. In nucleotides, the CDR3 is TGTGCCAGCAGCTTAGGAGCTAAAGTAGATACGCAGTATTTT.

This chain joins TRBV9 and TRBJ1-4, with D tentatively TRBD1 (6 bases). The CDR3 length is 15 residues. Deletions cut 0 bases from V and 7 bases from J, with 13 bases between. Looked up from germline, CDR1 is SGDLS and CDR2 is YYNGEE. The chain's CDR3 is CASSVGGGVGEKLFF. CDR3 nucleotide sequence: TGTGCCAGCAGCGTAGGAGGGGGGGTTGGTGAAAAACTGTTTTTT. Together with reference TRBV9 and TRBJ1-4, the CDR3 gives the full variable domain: DSGVTQTPKHLITATGQRVTLRCSPRSGDLSVYWYQQSLDQGLQFLIQYYNGEERAKGNILERFSAQQFPDLHSELNLSSLELGDSALYFCASSVGGGVGEKLFFGSGTQLSVL.

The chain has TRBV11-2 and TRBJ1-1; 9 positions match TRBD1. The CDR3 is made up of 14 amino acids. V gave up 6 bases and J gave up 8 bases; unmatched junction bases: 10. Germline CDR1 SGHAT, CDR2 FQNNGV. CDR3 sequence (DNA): TGTGCCAGCAGAGAGGCCGGGACAGGGAGCGAAGCTTTCTTT. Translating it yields CASREAGTGSEAFF.

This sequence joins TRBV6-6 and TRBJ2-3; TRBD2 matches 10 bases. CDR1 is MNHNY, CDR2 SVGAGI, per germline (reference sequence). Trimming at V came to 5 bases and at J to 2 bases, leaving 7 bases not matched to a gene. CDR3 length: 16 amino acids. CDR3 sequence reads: CASSRLLAGYTDTQYF. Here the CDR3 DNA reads TGTGCCAGCAGTCGACTACTAGCGGGGTACACAGATACGCAGTATTTT.

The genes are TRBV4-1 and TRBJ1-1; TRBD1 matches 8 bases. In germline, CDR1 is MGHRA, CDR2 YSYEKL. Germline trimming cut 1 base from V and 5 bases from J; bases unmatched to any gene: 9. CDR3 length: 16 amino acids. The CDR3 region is CASSQGDRGGRTEAFF. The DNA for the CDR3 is TGCGCCAGCAGCCAAGGCGACAGGGGAGGGCGGACTGAAGCTTTCTTT.

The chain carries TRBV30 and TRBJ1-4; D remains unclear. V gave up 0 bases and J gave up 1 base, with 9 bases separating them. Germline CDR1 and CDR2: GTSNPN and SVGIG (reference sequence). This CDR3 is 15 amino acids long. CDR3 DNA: TGTGCCTGGAGTGTACTTTCGCTAACTAATGAAAAACTGTTTTTT. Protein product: CAWSVLSLTNEKLFF.

DNA of the CDR3: TGTGCTAGTGGTTTGGTGACGGGGCAGGGGGCGGCCGGGGAGCTGTTTTTT. As protein: CASGLVTGQGAAGELFF. This sequence joins TRBV12-5 and TRBJ2-2; 8 nucleotides align to TRBD1. CDR1 and CDR2 (germline): LGHNT, FRNRAP. J was trimmed by 6 bases and V by 0 bases; bases with no gene match: 9. The CDR3 consists of 17 residues.

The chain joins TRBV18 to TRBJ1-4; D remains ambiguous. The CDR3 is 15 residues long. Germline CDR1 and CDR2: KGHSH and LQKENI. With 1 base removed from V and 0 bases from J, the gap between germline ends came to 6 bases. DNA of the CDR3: TGTGCCAGCTCACCACGCAGTTCAACTAATGAAAAACTGTTTTTT. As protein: CASSPRSSTNEKLFF.

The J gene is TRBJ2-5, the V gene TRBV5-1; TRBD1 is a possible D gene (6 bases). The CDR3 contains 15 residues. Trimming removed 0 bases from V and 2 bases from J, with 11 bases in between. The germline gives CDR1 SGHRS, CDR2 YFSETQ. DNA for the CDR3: TGCGCCAGCAGCTTGGTGGTGACAGGACAAGAGACCCAGTACTTC. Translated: CASSLVVTGQETQYF.

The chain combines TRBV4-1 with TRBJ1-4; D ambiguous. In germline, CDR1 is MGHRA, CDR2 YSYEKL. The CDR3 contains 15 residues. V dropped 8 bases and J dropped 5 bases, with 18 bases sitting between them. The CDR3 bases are TGCGCCAGCTCCATCTGGACCGTTAAAAATGAAAAACTGTTTTTT. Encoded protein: CASSIWTVKNEKLFF.

The CDR3 spells CASSYPWDTPGNTIYF. CDR3 sequence (DNA): TGTGCCAGCAGCTACCCTTGGGACACGCCGGGGAACACCATATATTTT. The chain is built from TRBV5-4 and TRBJ1-3; TRBD1 is a possible D gene (6 bases). Germline CDR1 is SGHNT and CDR2 is YYREEE (reference sequence). Trimming pared 3 bases from V and 7 bases from J, leaving 20 bases between. The CDR3 runs 16 residues.

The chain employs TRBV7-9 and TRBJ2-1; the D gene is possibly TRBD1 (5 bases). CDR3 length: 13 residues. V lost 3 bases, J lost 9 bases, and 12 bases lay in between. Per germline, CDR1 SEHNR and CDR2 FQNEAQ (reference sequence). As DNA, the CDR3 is TGTGCCAGCAGCTTCCGGCAGGGCAGTGAGCAGTTCTTC. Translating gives CASSFRQGSEQFF. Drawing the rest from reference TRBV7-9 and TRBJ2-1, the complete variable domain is DTGVSQNPRHKITKRGQNVTFRCDPISEHNRLYWYRQTLGQGPEFLTYFQNEAQLEKSRLLSDRFSAERPKGSFSTLEIQRTEQGDSAMYLCASSFRQGSEQFFGPGTRLTVL.

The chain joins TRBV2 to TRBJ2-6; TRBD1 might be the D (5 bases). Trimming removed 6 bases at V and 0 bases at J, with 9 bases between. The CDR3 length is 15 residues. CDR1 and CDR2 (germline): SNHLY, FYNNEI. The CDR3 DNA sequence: TGTGCCAGCAGGAAGACAGACTCTGGGGCCAACGTCCTGACTTTC. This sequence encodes CASRKTDSGANVLTF.

CDR3: CASSVGEGDSPLHF. For the CDR3, the DNA is TGTGCCAGCAGCGTAGGGGAGGGAGATTCACCCCTCCACTTT. The chain couples TRBV9 to TRBJ1-6; D is undetermined. The CDR3 extends over 14 amino acids. Germline-derived CDR1 and CDR2 are SGDLS and YYNGEE. V was pared by 0 bases and J by 8 bases, with 9 bases between. The full variable domain, with the rest looked up from reference TRBV9 and TRBJ1-6, is DSGVTQTPKHLITATGQRVTLRCSPRSGDLSVYWYQQSLDQGLQFLIQYYNGEERAKGNILERFSAQQFPDLHSELNLSSLELGDSALYFCASSVGEGDSPLHFGNGTRLTVT.

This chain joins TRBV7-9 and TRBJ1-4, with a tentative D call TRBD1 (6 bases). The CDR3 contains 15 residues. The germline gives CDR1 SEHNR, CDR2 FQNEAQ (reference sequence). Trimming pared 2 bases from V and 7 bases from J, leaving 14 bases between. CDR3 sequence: CASSLRGSISEKLFF. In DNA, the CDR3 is TGTGCCAGCAGCTTAAGGGGGTCTATTAGTGAAAAACTGTTTTTT. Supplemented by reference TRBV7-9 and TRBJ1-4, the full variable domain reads DTGVSQNPRHKITKRGQNVTFRCDPISEHNRLYWYRQTLGQGPEFLTYFQNEAQLEKSRLLSDRFSAERPKGSFSTLEIQRTEQGDSAMYLCASSLRGSISEKLFFGSGTQLSVL.

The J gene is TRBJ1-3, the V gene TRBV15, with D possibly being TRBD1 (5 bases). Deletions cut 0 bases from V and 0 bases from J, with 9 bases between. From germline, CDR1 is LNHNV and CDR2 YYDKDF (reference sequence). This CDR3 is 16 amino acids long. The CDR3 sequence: CATSRDKGVSGNTIYF. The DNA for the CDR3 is TGTGCCACCAGCAGAGATAAAGGGGTCTCTGGAAACACCATATATTTT. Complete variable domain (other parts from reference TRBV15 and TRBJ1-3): DAMVIQNPRYQVTQFGKPVTLSCSQTLNHNVMYWYQQKSSQAPKLLFHYYDKDFNNEADTPDNFQSRRPNTSFCFLDIRSPGLGDTAMYLCATSRDKGVSGNTIYFGEGSWLTVV.

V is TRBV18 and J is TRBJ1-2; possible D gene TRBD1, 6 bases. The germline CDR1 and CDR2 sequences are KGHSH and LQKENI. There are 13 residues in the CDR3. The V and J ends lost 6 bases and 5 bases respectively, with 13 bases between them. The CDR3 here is CASSPGQSYGYTF. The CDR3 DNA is TGTGCCAGCTCGCCCGGACAGTCTTATGGCTACACCTTC.